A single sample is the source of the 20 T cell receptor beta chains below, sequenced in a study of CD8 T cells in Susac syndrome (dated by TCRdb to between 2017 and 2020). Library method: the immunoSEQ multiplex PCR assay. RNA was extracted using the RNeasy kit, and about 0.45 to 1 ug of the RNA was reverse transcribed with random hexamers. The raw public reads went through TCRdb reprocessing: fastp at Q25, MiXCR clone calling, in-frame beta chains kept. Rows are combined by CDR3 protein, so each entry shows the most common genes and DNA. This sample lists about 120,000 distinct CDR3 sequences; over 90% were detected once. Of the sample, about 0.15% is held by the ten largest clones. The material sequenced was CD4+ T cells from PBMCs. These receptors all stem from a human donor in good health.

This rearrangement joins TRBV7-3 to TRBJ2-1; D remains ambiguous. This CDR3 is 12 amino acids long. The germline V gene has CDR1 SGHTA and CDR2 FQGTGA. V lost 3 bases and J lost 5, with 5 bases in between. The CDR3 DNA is TGTGCCAGCAGCTTGGTAGACAATGAGCAGTTCTTC. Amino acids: CASSLVDNEQFF.

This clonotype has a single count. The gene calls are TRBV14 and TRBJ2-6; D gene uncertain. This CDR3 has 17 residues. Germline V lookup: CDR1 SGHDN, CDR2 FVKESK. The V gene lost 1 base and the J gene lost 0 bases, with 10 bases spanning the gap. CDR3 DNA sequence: TGTGCCAGCAGCCAAGTTCCAGATTACTCTGGGGCCAACGTCCTGACTTTC. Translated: CASSQVPDYSGANVLTF.

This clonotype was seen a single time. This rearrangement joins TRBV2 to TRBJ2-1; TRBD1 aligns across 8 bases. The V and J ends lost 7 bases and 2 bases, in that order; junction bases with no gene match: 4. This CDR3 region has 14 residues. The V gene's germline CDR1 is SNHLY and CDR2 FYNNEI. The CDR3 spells CASKPDRAYNEQFF. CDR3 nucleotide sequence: TGTGCCAGCAAACCGGACAGGGCCTACAATGAGCAGTTCTTC.

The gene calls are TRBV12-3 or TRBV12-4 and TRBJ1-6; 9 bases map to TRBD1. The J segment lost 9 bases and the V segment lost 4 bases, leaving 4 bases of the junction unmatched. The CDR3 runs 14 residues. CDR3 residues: CASSSGTGPSPLHF. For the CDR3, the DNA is TGTGCCAGCAGTTCGGGGACAGGGCCTTCACCCCTCCACTTT.

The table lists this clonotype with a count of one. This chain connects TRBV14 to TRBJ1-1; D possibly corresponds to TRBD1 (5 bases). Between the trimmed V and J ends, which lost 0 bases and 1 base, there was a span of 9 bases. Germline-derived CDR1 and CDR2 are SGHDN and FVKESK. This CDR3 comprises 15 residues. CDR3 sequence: CASSQELGQNTEAFF. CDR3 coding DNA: TGTGCCAGCAGCCAAGAGTTGGGGCAGAACACTGAAGCTTTCTTT.

In DNA, the CDR3 is TGTGCCAGCAGCTTAGGAGCCGGTGAGACCCAGTACTTC. It codes for CASSLGAGETQYF. The V call is TRBV7-2, the J call TRBJ2-5; D uncertain. The V gene's germline CDR1 is SGHTA and CDR2 FQGNSA. The CDR3 extends over 13 amino acids. Trimming cost V 1 base and J 5 bases, with 8 bases left between them. The full variable domain, in which reference TRBV7-2 and TRBJ2-5 provide the parts outside the CDR3, is GAGVSQSPSNKVTEKGKDVELRCDPISGHTALYWYRQSLGQGLEFLIYFQGNSAPDKSGLPSDRFSAERTGGSVSTLTIQRTQQEDSAVYLCASSLGAGETQYFGPGTRLLVL.

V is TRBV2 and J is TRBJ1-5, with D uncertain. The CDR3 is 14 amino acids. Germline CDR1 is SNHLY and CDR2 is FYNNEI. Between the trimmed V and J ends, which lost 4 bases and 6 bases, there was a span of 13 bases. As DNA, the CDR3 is TGTGCCAGCAGTGGGTCCGGGGAGGCTCAGCCCCAGCATTTT. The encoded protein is CASSGSGEAQPQHF.

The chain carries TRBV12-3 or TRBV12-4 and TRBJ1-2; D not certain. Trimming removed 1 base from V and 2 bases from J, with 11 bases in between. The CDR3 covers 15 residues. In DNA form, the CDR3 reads TGTGCCAGCAGTTTAGAAGTGGCTTTAAACTATGGCTACACCTTC. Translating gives CASSLEVALNYGYTF.

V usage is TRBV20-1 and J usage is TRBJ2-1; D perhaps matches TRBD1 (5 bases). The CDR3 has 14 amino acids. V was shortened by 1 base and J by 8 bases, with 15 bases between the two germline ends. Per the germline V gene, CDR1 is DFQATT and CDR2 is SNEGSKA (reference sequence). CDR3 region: CSARGPGSNHEQFF. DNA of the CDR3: TGCAGTGCTAGAGGTCCAGGGTCCAACCATGAGCAGTTCTTC.

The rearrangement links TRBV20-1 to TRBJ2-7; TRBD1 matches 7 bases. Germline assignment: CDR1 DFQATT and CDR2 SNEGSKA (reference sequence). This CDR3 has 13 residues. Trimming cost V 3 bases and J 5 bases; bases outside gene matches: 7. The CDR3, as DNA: TGCAGTGCTAGCTCTGGACAGGACAACGAGCAGTACTTC. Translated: CSASSGQDNEQYF.

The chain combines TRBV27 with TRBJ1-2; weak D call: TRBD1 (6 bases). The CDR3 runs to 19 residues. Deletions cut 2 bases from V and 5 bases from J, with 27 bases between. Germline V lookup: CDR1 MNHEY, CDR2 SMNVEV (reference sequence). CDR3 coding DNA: TGTGCCAGCAGTTTAACGTCGCGTTTCAGGGGAGAAATAGCATATGGCTACACCTTC. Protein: CASSLTSRFRGEIAYGYTF.

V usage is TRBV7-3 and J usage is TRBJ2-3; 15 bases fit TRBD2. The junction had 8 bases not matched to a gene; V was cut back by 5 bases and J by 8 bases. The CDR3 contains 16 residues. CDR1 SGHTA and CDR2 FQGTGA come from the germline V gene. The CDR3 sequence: CASSQGLAGGTGTQYF. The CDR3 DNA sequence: TGTGCCAGCAGCCAAGGACTAGCGGGAGGGACTGGTACGCAGTATTTT.

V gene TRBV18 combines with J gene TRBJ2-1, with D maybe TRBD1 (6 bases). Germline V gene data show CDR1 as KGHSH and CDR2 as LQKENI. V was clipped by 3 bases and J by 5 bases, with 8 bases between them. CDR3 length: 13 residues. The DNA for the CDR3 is TGTGCCAGCTCACCGGACAGAAACAATGAGCAGTTCTTC. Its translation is CASSPDRNNEQFF.

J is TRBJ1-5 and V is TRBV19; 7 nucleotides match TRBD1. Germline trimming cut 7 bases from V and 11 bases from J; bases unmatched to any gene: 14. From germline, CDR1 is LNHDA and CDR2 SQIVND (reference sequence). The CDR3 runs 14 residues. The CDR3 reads CASTSGGRRSAQHF. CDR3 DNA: TGTGCCAGTACCTCAGGGGGACGGAGATCGGCCCAGCATTTT.

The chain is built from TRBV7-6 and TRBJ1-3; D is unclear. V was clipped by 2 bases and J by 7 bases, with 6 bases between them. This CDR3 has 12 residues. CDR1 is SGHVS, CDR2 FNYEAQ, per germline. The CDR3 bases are TGTGCCAGCAGCTTAAATAGTAACACCATATATTTT. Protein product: CASSLNSNTIYF. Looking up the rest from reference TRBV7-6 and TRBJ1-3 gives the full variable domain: GAGVSQSPRYKVTKRGQDVALRCDPISGHVSLYWYRQALGQGPEFLTYFNYEAQQDKSGLPNDRFSAERPEGSISTLTIQRTEQRDSAMYRCASSLNSNTIYFGEGSWLTVV.

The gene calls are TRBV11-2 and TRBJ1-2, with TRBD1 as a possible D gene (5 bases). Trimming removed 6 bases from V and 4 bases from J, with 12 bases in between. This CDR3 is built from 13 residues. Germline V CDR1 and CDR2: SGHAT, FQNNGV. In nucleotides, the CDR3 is TGTGCCAGCAGTAATGGACAAATCTATGGCTACACCTTC. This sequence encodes CASSNGQIYGYTF.

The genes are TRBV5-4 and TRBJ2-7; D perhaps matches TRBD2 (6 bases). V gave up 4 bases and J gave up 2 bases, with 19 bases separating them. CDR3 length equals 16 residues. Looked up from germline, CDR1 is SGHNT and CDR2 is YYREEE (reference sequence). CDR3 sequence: CASSQEIRDSTYEQYF. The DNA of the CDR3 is TGTGCCAGCAGCCAAGAGATCCGGGACTCGACCTACGAGCAGTACTTC.

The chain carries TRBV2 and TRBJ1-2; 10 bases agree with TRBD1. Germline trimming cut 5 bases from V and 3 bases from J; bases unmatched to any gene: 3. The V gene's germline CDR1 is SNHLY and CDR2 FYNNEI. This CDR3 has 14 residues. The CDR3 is CASSPGQGYYGYTF. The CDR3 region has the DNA TGTGCCAGCAGTCCGGGACAGGGGTACTATGGCTACACCTTC.

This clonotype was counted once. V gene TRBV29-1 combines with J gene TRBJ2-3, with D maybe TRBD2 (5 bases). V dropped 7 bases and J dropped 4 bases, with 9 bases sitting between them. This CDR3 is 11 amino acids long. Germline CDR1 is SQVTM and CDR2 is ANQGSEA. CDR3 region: CSGGLADTQYF. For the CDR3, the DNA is TGCAGCGGTGGACTTGCAGATACGCAGTATTTT.

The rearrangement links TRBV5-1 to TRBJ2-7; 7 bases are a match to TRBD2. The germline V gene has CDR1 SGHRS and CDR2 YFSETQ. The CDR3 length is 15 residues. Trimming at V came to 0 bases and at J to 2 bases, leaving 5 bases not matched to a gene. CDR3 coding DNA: TGCGCCAGCAGCTTGGCCGGACTAGGGACCTACGAGCAGTACTTC. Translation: CASSLAGLGTYEQYF.